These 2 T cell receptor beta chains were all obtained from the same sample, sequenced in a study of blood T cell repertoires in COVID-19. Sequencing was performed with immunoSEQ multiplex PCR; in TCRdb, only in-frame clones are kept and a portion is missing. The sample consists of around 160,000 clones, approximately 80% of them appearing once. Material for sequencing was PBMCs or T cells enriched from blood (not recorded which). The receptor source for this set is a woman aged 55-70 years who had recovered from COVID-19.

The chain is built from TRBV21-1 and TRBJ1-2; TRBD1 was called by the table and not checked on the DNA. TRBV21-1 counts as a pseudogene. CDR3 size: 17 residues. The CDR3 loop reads CASSKKASRDRVYGYTF. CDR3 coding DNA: TGTGCCAGCAGCAAAAAAGCAAGCCGGGACAGGGTCTATGGCTACACCTTC.

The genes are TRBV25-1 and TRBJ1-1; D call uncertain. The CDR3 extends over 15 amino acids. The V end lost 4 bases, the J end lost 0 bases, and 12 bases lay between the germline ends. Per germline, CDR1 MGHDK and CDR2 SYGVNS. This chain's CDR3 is CASSVAPGMNTEAFF. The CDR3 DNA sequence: TGTGCCAGCAGTGTTGCTCCGGGGATGAACACTGAAGCTTTCTTT.